This TCR beta chain was sequenced for a study of identical twins. From the 5' RACE reads, TCRdb called clonotypes with MiXCR, one entry per CDR3 protein. The data hold approximately 890,000 distinct CDR3 sequences, with 9% to 15% observed a single time. The germline gives CDR1 LNHNV, CDR2 YYDKDF (reference sequence). The CDR3 loop spans 14 amino acids. After removal of 2 bases from V and 9 bases from J, the junction contained 4 bases not matched to a gene. Findings and caveats of the study: Within monozygotic twins, out-of-frame TCR alpha sharing was underestimated by the models.

This clonotype was seen more than once but under ten times. Its matching antigen is unknown. Separately, the same data were catalogued under a study of yellow fever vaccine responses in identical twins.

The receptor was isolated from a woman aged 18-35 years in good health. The rearrangement joins TRBV15 to TRBJ2-1; TRBD2 matches at 10 bases. Sequencing used PBMCs. In nucleotides, the CDR3 is TGTGCCACCAGCAGACTAGCGGGAGTCAGTGAGCAGTTCTTC. Its translation: CATSRLAGVSEQFF.